This TCR beta chain was sequenced during a study of T-cell memory formation after mild COVID-19. Overall study findings and caveats: Prior to infection, memory already included some responding clones, suggesting cross-reactive memory joined. CD4+ contracting clones were mainly CM and EM; CD8+ ones, EMRA.

TCRdb reprocessed the 5' RACE reads with MiXCR, giving one entry per CDR3 protein. The repertoire holds under 300,000 distinct CDR3 sequences, with less than 20% as singletons. In its sample, this clonotype was seen many times. The antigen remains unidentified. This clonotype was obtained from a man in his late teens or twenties who had mild COVID-19 (a few samples of this study predate the infection). Cell type and time point are not known. What was sequenced was PBMCs or a T cell subset sorted from them (not recorded which).

CDR3 DNA sequence: TGTGCCAGCAGCTACCGGAACCCTCGGGAGACCCAGTACTTC. Protein product: CASSYRNPRETQYF. J is TRBJ2-5 and V is TRBV7-2; D is ambiguous. Germline CDR1 reads SGHTA; CDR2 reads FQGNSA. V lost 4 bases to trimming and J lost 5 bases, with 14 bases between them. This CDR3 region has 14 residues.